Below are 16 T cell receptor beta chains sequenced from a single sample in a study of control samples from healthy donors and cancer patients. The data were produced by immunoSEQ multiplex PCR, yet TCRdb's version contains in-frame clones alone and is incomplete. The table records some 140,000 clones, about nine tenths of them present only once. The sequenced sample was blood. Receptor source: a man aged 30-40 years in good health.

This clone was detected once. This chain links TRBV5-5 with TRBJ1-2; 10 bases match TRBD1. Unmatched junction bases numbered 11, after V lost 1 base and J lost 8 bases. Germline V gene lookup returns CDR1 SGHKS and CDR2 YYEKEE (reference sequence). This CDR3 is 16 amino acids long. The CDR3 bases are TGTGCCAGCAGCTTGACGGACAGGGGGGAATTCGGCGGCTACACCTTC. It is translated as CASSLTDRGEFGGYTF.

This chain connects TRBV28 to TRBJ1-1, with 7 bases fitting TRBD1. Germline-derived CDR1 and CDR2 are MDHEN and SYDVKM. The CDR3 has 17 amino acids. V gave up 2 bases and J gave up 11 bases; unmatched junction bases: 20. CDR3: CASSLLVGQGVSSMAFF. CDR3 sequence (DNA): TGTGCCAGCAGTTTACTTGTGGGGCAGGGGGTCTCGAGTATGGCTTTCTTT. Full variable domain (outside the CDR3, taken from reference TRBV28 and TRBJ1-1): DVKVTQSSRYLVKRTGEKVFLECVQDMDHENMFWYRQDPGLGLRLIYFSYDVKMKEKGDIPEGYSVSREKKERFSLILESASTNQTSMYLCASSLLVGQGVSSMAFFGQGTRLTVV.

This sequence joins TRBV28 and TRBJ2-5; perhaps D is TRBD1 or TRBD2 (5 bases each). CDR1 is MDHEN, CDR2 SYDVKM, per germline. Between the trimmed V and J ends, which lost 6 bases and 5 bases, there was a span of 16 bases. The CDR3 extends over 14 amino acids. CDR3 DNA sequence: TGTGCCAGCAGACAATCCGGGGCTGGGGAGACCCAGTACTTC. Protein sequence: CASRQSGAGETQYF.

Comments on this clone: The sample carries other DNA sequences with the same CDR3. The rearrangement joins TRBV28 to TRBJ1-1; D gene unclear. The CDR3 covers 13 residues. The V gene's germline CDR1 is MDHEN and CDR2 SYDVKM. Deletions cut 3 bases from V and 1 base from J, with 6 bases between. The CDR3 is CASSFSGNTEAFF. Written as DNA, the CDR3 is TGTGCCAGCAGTTTTTCGGGGAACACTGAAGCTTTCTTT.

The V and J genes are TRBV7-2 and TRBJ2-7; unclear D gene. Trimming took 4 bases from V and 4 from J, leaving 14 bases between them. The germline V gene has CDR1 SGHTA and CDR2 FQGNSA. The CDR3 runs to 14 residues. The DNA of the CDR3 is TGTGCCAGCAGCTCTTACCCGTTATCGTACGAGCAGTACTTC. Translated: CASSSYPLSYEQYF.

V and J are TRBV9 and TRBJ2-3; 9 bases align to TRBD2. This CDR3 spans 17 amino acids. Trimming removed 0 bases from V and 2 bases from J; junction bases left unmatched: 7. CDR1 and CDR2 from the germline V gene are SGDLS and YYNGEE. The CDR3 nucleotides are TGTGCCAGCAGCGTAGACGACCTAGCGGGGAACACAGATACGCAGTATTTT. Its protein product is CASSVDDLAGNTDTQYF.

The chain couples TRBV5-4 to TRBJ2-1; 12 nucleotides align to TRBD2. V lost 5 bases and J lost 0; bases outside the gene matches: 3. Germline values: CDR1 SGHNT, CDR2 YYREEE (reference sequence). CDR3 length equals 16 residues. CDR3 amino acids: CASRPTSGSSYNEQFF. The CDR3 DNA reads TGTGCCAGCAGGCCGACTAGCGGGAGCTCCTACAATGAGCAGTTCTTC.

V gene TRBV5-1 combines with J gene TRBJ1-1, with D possibly TRBD1 on 6 matching bases. Per germline, CDR1 SGHRS and CDR2 YFSETQ. Trimming left V 3 bases short and J 6 bases short, with 18 bases between. The CDR3 length is 15 residues. CDR3: CASSSNRVRLSEAFF. CDR3 coding DNA: TGCGCCAGCAGCTCAAACAGGGTGCGGCTATCTGAAGCTTTCTTT.

V gene TRBV25-1 combines with J gene TRBJ2-2, with 7 bases identical to TRBD2. V dropped 5 bases and J dropped 1; count of bases not matched to a gene: 4. The CDR3 has 15 residues. The germline gives CDR1 MGHDK, CDR2 SYGVNS. The CDR3 spells CASSPGRGNTGELFF. The DNA for the CDR3 is TGTGCCAGCAGTCCAGGGAGGGGGAACACCGGGGAGCTGTTTTTT.

This chain's CDR3 is CASSLGLALQETQYF. The DNA of the CDR3 is TGTGCCAGCAGCTTAGGACTAGCGTTACAAGAGACCCAGTACTTC. The gene calls are TRBV7-9 and TRBJ2-5; 8 nucleotides match TRBD2. After removal of 1 base from V and 2 bases from J, the junction contained 3 bases not matched to a gene. Per the germline V gene, CDR1 is SEHNR and CDR2 is FQNEAQ (reference sequence). This CDR3 is built from 15 residues.

This rearrangement joins TRBV30 to TRBJ1-1; D perhaps matches TRBD1 (6 bases). The CDR3 runs 15 residues. The V end was cut by 2 bases, the J end by 6 bases, with 19 bases between. CDR1 and CDR2 from the germline V gene are GTSNPN and SVGIG (reference sequence). CDR3 nucleotide sequence: TGTGCCTGGAGTATATTTGTACAGGGCAACTCTGAAGCTTTCTTT. Protein sequence: CAWSIFVQGNSEAFF.

The V gene is TRBV11-1, the J gene TRBJ2-5; 8 bases map to TRBD2. The CDR3 loop spans 13 amino acids. V lost 5 bases to trimming and J lost 9 bases; unmatched junction nucleotides: 8. CDR1 is SGHAT, CDR2 FQDESV, per germline (reference sequence). CDR3 sequence: CASSQGTSSAQYF. The CDR3 DNA is TGTGCCAGCAGCCAAGGGACTAGTTCGGCCCAGTACTTC. The whole variable domain, remainder taken from reference TRBV11-1 and TRBJ2-5, is EAEVAQSPRYKITEKSQAVAFWCDPISGHATLYWYRQILGQGPELLVQFQDESVVDDSQLPKDRFSAERLKGVDSTLKIQPAELGDSAMYLCASSQGTSSAQYFGPGTRLLVL.

The chain employs TRBV28 and TRBJ1-5, with D possibly matching TRBD1 (5 bases). Trimming shortened V by 5 bases and J by 2 bases, and 16 bases separated the two germline ends. Germline loops: CDR1 MDHEN, CDR2 SYDVKM. The CDR3 extends over 16 amino acids. CDR3 in DNA: TGTGCCAGCAGTCCGCTCCAGGGTGTCGGCAATCAGCCCCAGCATTTT. Residues: CASSPLQGVGNQPQHF.

This clone was seen only once. This chain links TRBV6-5 with TRBJ2-1, with 8 bases aligning to TRBD1. With V trimmed by 4 bases and J by 6 bases, 2 bases remained unmatched. Germline V gives CDR1 MNHEY, CDR2 SVGAGI. The CDR3 consists of 13 residues. The CDR3 DNA sequence: TGTGCCAGCAGTTCTACAGGGGGCAATGAGCAGTTCTTC. Protein product: CASSSTGGNEQFF.

The rearrangement joins TRBV6-5 to TRBJ2-3; 11 positions agree with TRBD2. With V trimmed by 2 bases and J by 6 bases, 4 bases remained unmatched. The CDR3 spans 15 residues. Germline V lookup: CDR1 MNHEY, CDR2 SVGAGI. The CDR3 region has the DNA TGTGCCAGCAGTTACCCTAGCGGGGGGATTGATACGCAGTATTTT. Encoded protein: CASSYPSGGIDTQYF.

The gene calls are TRBV6-6 and TRBJ2-3; 8 bases align to TRBD1. CDR3 size: 14 residues. Germline assignment: CDR1 MNHNY and CDR2 SVGAGI (reference sequence). V gave up 6 bases and J gave up 0 bases; unmatched junction bases: 2. The CDR3 region has the DNA TGTGCCAGCAGCCGGACAGGGAGCACAGATACGCAGTATTTT. Translation gives CASSRTGSTDTQYF.